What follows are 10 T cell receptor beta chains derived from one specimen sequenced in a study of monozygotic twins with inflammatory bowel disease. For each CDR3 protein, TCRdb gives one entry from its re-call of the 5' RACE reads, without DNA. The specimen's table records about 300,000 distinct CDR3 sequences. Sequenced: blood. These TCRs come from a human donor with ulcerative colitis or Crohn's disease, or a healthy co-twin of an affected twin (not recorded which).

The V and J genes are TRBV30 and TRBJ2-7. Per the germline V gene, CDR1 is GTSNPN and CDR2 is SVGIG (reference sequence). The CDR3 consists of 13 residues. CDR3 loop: CAWSDSTPYEQYF.

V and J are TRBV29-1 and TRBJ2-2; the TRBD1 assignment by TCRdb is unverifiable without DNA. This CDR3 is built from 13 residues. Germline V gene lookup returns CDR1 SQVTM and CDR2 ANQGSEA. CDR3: CSVRGSGTGDLFF.

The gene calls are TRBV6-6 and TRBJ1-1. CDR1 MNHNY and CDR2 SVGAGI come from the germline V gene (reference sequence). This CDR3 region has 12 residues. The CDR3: CASNRVGTEAFF.

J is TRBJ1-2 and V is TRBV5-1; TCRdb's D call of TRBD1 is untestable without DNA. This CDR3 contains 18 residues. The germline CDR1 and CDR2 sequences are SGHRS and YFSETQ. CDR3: CASSLRRTGIGANYGYTF.

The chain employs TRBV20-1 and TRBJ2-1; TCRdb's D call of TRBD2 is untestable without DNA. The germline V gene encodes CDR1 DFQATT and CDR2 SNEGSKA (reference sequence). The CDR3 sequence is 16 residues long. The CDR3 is CSARGLAGNSYNEQFF.

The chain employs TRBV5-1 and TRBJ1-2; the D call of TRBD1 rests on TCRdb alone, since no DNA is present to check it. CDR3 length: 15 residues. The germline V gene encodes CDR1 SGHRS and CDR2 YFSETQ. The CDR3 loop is CASSLGQGFDYGYTF.

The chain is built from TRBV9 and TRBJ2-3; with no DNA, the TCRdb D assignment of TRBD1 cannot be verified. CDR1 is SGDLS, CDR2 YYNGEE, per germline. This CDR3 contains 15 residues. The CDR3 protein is CASSSSGTDTDTQYF.

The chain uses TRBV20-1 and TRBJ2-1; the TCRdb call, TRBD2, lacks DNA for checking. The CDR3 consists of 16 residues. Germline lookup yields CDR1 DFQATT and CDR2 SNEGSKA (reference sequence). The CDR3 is CSARDLGLAKYNEQFF.

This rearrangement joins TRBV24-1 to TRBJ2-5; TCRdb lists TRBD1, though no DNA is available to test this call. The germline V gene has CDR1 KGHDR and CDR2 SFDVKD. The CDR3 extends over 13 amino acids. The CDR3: CVTNGDNQETQYF.

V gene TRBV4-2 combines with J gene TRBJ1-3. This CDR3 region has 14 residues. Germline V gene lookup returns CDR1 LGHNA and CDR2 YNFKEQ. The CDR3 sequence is CASRRHSSGNTIYF.